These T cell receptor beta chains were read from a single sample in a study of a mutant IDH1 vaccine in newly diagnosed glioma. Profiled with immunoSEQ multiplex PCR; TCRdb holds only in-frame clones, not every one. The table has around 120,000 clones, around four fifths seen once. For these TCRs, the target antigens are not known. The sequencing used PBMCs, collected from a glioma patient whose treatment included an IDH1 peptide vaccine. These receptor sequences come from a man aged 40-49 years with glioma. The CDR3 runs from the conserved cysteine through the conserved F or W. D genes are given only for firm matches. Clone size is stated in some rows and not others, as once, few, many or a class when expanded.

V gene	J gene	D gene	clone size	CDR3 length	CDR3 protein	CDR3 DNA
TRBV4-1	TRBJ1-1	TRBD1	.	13	CASSRQGDTEAFF	TGCGCCAGCAGCCGACAGGGGGACACTGAAGCTTTCTTT
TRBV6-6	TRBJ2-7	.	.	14	CASTSEGRPYEQYF	TGTGCCAGCACCTCCGAGGGCAGACCCTACGAGCAGTACTTC
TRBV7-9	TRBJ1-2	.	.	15	CASSLAGTGPYGYTF	TGTGCCAGCAGCTTAGCGGGGACGGGGCCGTATGGCTACACCTTC
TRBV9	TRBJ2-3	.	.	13	CASSVEGPDTQYF	TGTGCCAGCAGCGTAGAGGGGCCAGATACGCAGTATTTT
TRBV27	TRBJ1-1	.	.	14	CASSFGGPSTEAFF	TGTGCCAGCAGTTTTGGGGGGCCCAGCACTGAAGCTTTCTTT
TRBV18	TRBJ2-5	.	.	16	CASSRGRPGFQETQYF	TGTGCCAGCTCACGGGGACGGCCGGGGTTCCAAGAGACCCAGTACTTC
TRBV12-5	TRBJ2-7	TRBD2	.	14	CASGLQRGGYEQYF	TGTGCTAGTGGTTTGCAGCGGGGGGGCTACGAGCAGTACTTC
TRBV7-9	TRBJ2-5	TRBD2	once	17	CASSPPGTSGGLKTQYF	TGTGCCAGCAGCCCACCTGGGACTAGCGGGGGGTTGAAGACCCAGTACTTC
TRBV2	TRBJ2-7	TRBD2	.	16	CASSGSPGGRGYEQYF	TGTGCCAGCAGTGGAAGCCCCGGCGGGAGGGGCTACGAGCAGTACTTC
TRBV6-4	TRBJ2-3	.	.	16	CASSATPSGGADTQYF	TGTGCCAGCAGCGCGACCCCATCTGGAGGAGCAGATACGCAGTATTTT
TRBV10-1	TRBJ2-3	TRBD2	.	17	CASSEGLAGGDTDTQYF	TGCGCCAGCAGTGAGGGACTAGCGGGAGGGGACACAGATACGCAGTATTTT
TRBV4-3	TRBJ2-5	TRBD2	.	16	CASSQEYGLAEETQYF	TGCGCCAGCAGCCAAGAATACGGACTAGCGGAAGAGACCCAGTACTTC
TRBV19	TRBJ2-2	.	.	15	CASKEQETNTGELFF	TGTGCCAGCAAAGAACAGGAGACTAACACCGGGGAGCTGTTTTTT
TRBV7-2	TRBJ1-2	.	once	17	CASSKDRSREWNYGYTF	TGTGCCAGCAGCAAAGACAGGTCAAGAGAGTGGAACTATGGCTACACCTTC
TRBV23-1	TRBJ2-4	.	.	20	CASSHSKVKPYRLAKNIQYF	TGCGCCAGCAGTCACTCGAAGGTTAAACCTTACCGATTAGCCAAAAACATTCAGTACTTC
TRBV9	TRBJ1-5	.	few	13	CASSKSPGQPQHF	TGTGCCAGCAGCAAATCACCAGGTCAGCCCCAGCATTTT
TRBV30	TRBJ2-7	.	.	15	CAWSDLLRDGLEQYF	TGTGCCTGGAGCGACCTCCTGCGGGATGGCCTCGAGCAGTACTTC
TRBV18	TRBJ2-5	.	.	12	CASSQGTETQYF	TGTGCCAGCTCACAGGGGACAGAGACCCAGTACTTC
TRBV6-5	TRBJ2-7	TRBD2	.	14	CASSSPRGDYEQYF	TGTGCCAGCAGTTCCCCCCGGGGGGACTACGAGCAGTACTTC
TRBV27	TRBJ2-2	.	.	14	CASSLLLNTGELFF	TGTGCCAGCAGTTTATTGCTCAACACCGGGGAGCTGTTTTTT
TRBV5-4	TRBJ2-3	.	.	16	CASSPGPLKGTDTQYF	TGTGCCAGCAGCCCCGGCCCCCTGAAGGGGACAGATACGCAGTATTTT
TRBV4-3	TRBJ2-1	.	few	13	CASSQGRQSEQFF	TGCGCCAGCAGCCAAGGGAGACAGAGTGAGCAGTTCTTC
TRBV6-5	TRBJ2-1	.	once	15	CASSPLAGSYNEQFF	TGTGCCAGCAGCCCCTTGGCGGGATCTTACAATGAGCAGTTCTTC
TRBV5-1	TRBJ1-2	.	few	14	CASSLEGTTYGYTF	TGCGCCAGCAGCTTAGAGGGGACGACTTATGGCTACACCTTC
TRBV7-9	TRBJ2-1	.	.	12	CASSLRHNEQFF	TGTGCCAGCAGCTTACGGCACAATGAGCAGTTCTTC
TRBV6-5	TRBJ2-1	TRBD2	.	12	CGKRGGNNEQFF	TGTGGGAAGCGGGGGGGAAACAATGAGCAGTTCTTC
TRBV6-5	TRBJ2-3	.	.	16	CASSYRTADGTDTQYF	TGTGCCAGCAGTTACCGGACGGCCGACGGCACAGATACGCAGTATTTT
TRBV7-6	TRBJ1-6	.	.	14	CASSSFGSNSPLHF	TGTGCCAGCAGCTCCTTTGGGAGTAATTCACCCCTCCACTTT
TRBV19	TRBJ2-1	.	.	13	CASGSNSYNEQFF	TGTGCCAGCGGCTCTAATAGTTACAATGAGCAGTTCTTC
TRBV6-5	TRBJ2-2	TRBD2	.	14	CASRGTSATGELFF	TGTGCCAGCAGAGGGACTAGCGCCACCGGGGAGCTGTTTTTT
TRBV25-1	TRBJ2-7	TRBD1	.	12	CASRDSSYEQYF	TGTGCCAGCCGGGACAGCTCCTACGAGCAGTACTTC
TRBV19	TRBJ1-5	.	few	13	CASTKGGDQPQHF	TGTGCCAGCACCAAAGGGGGGGATCAGCCCCAGCATTTT
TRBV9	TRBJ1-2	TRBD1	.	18	CASSGIGRDRETNYGYTF	TGTGCCAGCAGCGGGATCGGCCGGGACAGAGAAACTAACTATGGCTACACCTTC
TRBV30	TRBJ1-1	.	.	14	CAWATDGTNTEAFF	TGTGCCTGGGCGACGGATGGAACGAACACTGAAGCTTTCTTT
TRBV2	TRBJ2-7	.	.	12	CASTGSGYEQYF	TGTGCCAGCACAGGTAGCGGTTACGAGCAGTACTTC
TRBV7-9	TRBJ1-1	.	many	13	CASSTVWDTEAFF	TGTGCCAGCAGCACAGTTTGGGACACTGAAGCTTTCTTT
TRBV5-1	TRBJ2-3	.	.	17	CASSRFPQGGATDTQYF	TGCGCCAGCAGCCGCTTTCCCCAAGGCGGGGCCACAGATACGCAGTATTTT
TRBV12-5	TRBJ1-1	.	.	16	CASGLPLDARVPEAFF	TGTGCTAGTGGTCTACCCCTGGACGCGAGAGTTCCTGAAGCTTTCTTT
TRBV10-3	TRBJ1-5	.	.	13	CAISDGSNQPQHF	TGTGCCATCAGTGACGGAAGCAATCAGCCCCAGCATTTT
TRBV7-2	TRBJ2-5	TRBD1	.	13	CASSSDRMQTQYF	TGTGCCAGCAGCTCGGACAGGATGCAGACCCAGTACTTC